There are many counts of the clone carrying this T cell receptor (beta chain). Its antigen is unknown. With 0 bases clipped from V and 1 base from J, the junction kept 4 bases outside the gene matches. The CDR3 length is 16 residues. Germline V gives CDR1 LNHNV, CDR2 YYDKDF (reference sequence). The sample originates from a study of naive and memory T cell subsets. General study results and limits: A few larger clonotypes appeared in naive repertoires, especially CD8, possibly memory cells re-expressing CD45RA. Naive and memory repertoire findings lacked a ground truth for validation. Naive and memory subsets had different power law exponents for TCR abundance. Clonotypes are single alpha or beta chains, not paired receptors.

An equimolar mix of two oligonucleotides served as the beta constant-region primer for TRBC1 and TRBC2. Nested alpha and beta constant-region primers with the SP2 primer drove four PCR rounds on ligated cDNA. In TCRdb, the UMI-ligation and nested PCR reads were re-called with MiXCR into one record per CDR3 protein. The sample includes about 99,000 distinct CDR3 sequences, around 15% of them seen just once. Separate alpha and beta amplification began at the second PCR step. The rearrangement uses TRBV15 and TRBJ2-3, with TRBD2 identical over 7 bases. This clonotype originated in a human donor in good health. The sequenced sample consisted of naive CD8+ T cells from blood. The CDR3 DNA sequence: TGTGCCACCAGCAGAGAGGCCGCGGGGGGCACAGATACGCAGTATTTT. The encoded protein is CATSREAAGGTDTQYF. The whole variable domain, filled in from reference TRBV15 and TRBJ2-3, reads DAMVIQNPRYQVTQFGKPVTLSCSQTLNHNVMYWYQQKSSQAPKLLFHYYDKDFNNEADTPDNFQSRRPNTSFCFLDIRSPGLGDTAMYLCATSREAAGGTDTQYFGPGTRLTVL.